The clone carrying this T cell receptor beta chain was detected a few times. The data were taken from a study of patients and donors after allogeneic stem cell transplantation. TCRdb ran MiXCR on the RT-PCR reads and lists one entry per CDR3 protein. The sample has approximately 200,000 distinct CDR3 sequences, roughly two fifths seen once. The CDR3 is made up of 15 amino acids. V lost 5 bases to trimming and J lost 1 base, with 12 bases between them. The sample consisted of blood, either unsorted or a sorted T cell fraction (not recorded which). V is TRBV12-3 or TRBV12-4 and J is TRBJ2-1; TRBD2 might be the D (5 bases). The receptor's source is a human donor who was either an allogeneic HSCT recipient or a stem cell or donor lymphocyte infusion donor (not recorded which). It is not recorded whose cells these are; they may come from a transplant donor. This CDR3 reads CASSPLAPSYNEQFF. CDR3 sequence (DNA): TGTGCCAGCAGTCCGTTAGCGCCTTCCTACAATGAGCAGTTCTTC.